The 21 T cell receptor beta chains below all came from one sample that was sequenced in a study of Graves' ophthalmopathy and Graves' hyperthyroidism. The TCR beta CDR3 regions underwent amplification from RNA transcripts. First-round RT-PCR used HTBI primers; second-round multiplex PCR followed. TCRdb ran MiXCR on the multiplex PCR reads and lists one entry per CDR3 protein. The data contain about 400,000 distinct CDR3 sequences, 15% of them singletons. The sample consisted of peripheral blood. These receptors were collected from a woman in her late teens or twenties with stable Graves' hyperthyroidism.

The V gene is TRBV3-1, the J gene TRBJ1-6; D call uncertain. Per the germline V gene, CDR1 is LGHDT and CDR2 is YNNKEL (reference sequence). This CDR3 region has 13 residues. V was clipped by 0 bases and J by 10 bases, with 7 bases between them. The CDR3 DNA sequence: TGTGCCAGCAGCCAAGAGTCCGGCTCACCCCTCCACTTT. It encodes CASSQESGSPLHF.

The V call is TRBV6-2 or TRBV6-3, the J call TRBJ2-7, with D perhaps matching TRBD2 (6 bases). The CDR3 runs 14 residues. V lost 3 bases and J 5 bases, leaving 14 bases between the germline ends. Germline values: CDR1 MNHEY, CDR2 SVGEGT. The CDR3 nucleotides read TGTGCCAGCAGTTATACGGGAGAGGTAGACGAGCAGTACTTC. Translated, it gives CASSYTGEVDEQYF.

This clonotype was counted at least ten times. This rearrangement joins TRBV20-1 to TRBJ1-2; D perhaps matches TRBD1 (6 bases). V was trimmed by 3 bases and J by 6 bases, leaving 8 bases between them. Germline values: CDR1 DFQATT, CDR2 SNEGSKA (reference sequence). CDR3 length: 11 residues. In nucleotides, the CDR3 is TGCAGTGCTAGGACAGGTGATGGCTACACCTTC. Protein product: CSARTGDGYTF.

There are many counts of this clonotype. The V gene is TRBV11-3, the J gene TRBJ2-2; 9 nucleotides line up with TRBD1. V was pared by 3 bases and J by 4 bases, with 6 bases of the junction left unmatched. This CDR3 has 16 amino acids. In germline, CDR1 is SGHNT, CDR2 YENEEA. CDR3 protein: CASSLGQGLGTGELFF. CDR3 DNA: TGTGCCAGCAGCTTGGGACAGGGATTGGGCACCGGGGAGCTGTTTTTT. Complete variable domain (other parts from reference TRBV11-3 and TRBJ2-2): EAGVVQSPRYKIIEKKQPVAFWCNPISGHNTLYWYLQNLGQGPELLIRYENEEAVDDSQLPKDRFSAERLKGVDSTLKIQPAELGDSAVYLCASSLGQGLGTGELFFGEGSRLTVL.

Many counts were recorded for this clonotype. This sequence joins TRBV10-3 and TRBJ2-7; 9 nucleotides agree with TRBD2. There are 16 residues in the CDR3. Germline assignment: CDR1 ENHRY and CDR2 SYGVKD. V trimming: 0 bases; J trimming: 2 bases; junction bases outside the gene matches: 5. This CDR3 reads CAISESIVAGAYEQYF. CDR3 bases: TGTGCCATCAGTGAGTCGATAGTAGCGGGAGCCTACGAGCAGTACTTC.

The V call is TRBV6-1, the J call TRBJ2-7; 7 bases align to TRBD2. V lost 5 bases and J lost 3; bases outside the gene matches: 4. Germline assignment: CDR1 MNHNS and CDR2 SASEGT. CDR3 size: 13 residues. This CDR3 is CASSSGIFYEQYF. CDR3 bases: TGTGCCAGCAGTAGCGGGATCTTCTACGAGCAGTACTTC.

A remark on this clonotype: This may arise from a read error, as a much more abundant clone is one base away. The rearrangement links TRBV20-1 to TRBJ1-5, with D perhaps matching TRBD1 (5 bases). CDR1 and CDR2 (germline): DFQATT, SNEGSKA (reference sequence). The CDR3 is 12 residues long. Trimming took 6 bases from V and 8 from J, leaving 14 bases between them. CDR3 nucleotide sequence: TGCAGTGCAACGACAGCTAATGAGCCCCAGCATTTT. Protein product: CSATTANEPQHF.

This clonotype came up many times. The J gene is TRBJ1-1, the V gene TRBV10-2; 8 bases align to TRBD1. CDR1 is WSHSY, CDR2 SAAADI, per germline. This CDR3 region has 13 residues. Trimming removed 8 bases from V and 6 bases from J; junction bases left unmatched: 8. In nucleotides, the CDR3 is TGCGCCAGCCGGGGACAGGCGGACGCTGAAGCTTTCTTT. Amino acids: CASRGQADAEAFF.

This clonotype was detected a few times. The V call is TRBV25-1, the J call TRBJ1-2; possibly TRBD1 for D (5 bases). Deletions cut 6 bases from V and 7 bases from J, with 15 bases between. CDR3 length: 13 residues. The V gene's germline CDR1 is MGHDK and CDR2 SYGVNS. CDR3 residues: CASRGTVLGGYTF. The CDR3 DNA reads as TGTGCCAGCAGGGGGACGGTTCTGGGTGGCTACACCTTC.

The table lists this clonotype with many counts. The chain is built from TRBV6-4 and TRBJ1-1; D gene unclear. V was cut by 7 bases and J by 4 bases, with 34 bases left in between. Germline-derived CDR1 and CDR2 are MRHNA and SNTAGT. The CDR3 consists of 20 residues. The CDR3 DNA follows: TGTGCCAGCAATGAGTCAGGACGAAAGAGTTTCCCCGCGCTCCTCACTGAAGCTTTCTTT. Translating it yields CASNESGRKSFPALLTEAFF.

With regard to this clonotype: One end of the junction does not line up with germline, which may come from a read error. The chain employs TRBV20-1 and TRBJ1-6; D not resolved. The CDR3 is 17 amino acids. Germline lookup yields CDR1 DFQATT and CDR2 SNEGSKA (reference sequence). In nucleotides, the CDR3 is TGCAGTGCTAGATATACCGAGGGCCTTCCCTATAATTCAGCCCTCCACTTT. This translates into CSARYTEGLPYNSALHF.

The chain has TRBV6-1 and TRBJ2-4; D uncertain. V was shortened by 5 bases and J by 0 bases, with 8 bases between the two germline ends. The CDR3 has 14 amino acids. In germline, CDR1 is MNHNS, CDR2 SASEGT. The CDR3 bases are TGTGCCAGCAGTCCAATGTCAGCCAAAAACATTCAGTACTTC. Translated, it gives CASSPMSAKNIQYF.

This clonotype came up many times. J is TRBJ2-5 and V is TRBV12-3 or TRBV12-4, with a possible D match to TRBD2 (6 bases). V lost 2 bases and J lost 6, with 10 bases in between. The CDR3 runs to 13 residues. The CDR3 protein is CASSLSEGKTQYF. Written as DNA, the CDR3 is TGTGCCAGCAGTTTATCGGAGGGGAAGACCCAGTACTTC.

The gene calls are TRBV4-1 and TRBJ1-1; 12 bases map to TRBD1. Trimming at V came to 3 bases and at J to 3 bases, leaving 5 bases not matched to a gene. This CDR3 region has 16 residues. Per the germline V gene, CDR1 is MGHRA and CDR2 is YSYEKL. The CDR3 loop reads CASSQGTGGADTEAFF. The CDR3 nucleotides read TGCGCCAGCAGCCAGGGGACAGGGGGCGCGGACACTGAAGCTTTCTTT.

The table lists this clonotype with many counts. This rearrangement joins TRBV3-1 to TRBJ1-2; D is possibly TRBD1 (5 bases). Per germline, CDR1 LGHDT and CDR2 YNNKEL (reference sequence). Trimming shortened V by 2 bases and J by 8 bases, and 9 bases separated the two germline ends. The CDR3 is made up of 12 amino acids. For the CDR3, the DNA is TGTGCCAGCAGCCAACAGGGTAACGGCTACACCTTC. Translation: CASSQQGNGYTF.

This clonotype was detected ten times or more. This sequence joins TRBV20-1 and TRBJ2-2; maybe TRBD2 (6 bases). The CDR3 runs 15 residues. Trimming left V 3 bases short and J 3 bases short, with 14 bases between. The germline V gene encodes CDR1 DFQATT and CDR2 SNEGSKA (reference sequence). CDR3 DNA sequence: TGCAGTGCTAGTCACCGGGACTCTTACACCGGGGAGCTGTTTTTT. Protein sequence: CSASHRDSYTGELFF.

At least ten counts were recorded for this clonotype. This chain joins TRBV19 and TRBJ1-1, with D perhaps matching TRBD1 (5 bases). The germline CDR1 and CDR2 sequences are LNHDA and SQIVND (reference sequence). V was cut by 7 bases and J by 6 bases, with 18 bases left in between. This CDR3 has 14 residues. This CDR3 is CASNFPGGKAEAFF. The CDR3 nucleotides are TGTGCCAGTAACTTCCCCGGGGGTAAGGCTGAAGCTTTCTTT.

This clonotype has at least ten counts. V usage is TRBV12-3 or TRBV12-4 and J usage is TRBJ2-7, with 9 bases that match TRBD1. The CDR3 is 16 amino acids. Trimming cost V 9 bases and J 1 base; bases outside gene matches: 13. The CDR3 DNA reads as TGTGCCAGTTCGCCCGGGACAGGGTTGGCATCCTACGAGCAGTACTTC. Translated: CASSPGTGLASYEQYF.

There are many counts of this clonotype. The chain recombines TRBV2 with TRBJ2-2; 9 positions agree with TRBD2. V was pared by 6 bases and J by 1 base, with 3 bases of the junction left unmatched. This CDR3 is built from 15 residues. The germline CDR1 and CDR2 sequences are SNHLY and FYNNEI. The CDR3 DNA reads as TGTGCCAGCAGCTATAGCGGGGGGAACACCGGGGAGCTGTTTTTT. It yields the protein CASSYSGGNTGELFF. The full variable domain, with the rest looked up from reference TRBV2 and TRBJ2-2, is EPEVTQTPSHQVTQMGQEVILRCVPISNHLYFYWYRQILGQKVEFLVSFYNNEISEKSEIFDDQFSVERPDGSNFTLKIRSTKLEDSAMYFCASSYSGGNTGELFFGEGSRLTVL.

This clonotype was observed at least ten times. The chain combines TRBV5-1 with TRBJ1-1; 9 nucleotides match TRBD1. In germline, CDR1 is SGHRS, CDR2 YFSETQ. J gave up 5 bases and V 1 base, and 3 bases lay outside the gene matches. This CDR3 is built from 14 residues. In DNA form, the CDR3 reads TGCGCCAGCAGCTTGACAGGGGGCGAGACTGAAGCTTTCTTT. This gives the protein CASSLTGGETEAFF. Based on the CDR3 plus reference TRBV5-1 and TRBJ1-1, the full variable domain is KAGVTQTPRYLIKTRGQQVTLSCSPISGHRSVSWYQQTPGQGLQFLFEYFSETQRNKGNFPGRFSGRQFSNSRSEMNVSTLELGDSALYLCASSLTGGETEAFFGQGTRLTVV.

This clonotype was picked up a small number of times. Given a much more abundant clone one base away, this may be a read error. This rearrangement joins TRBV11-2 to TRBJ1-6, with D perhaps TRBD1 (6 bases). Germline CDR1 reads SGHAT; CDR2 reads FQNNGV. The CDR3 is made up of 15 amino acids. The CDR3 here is CASSAHLGGSSHLHF. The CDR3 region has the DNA TGTGCCAGCAGCGCCCACTTAGGGGGGAGTTCACACCTCCACTTT.